This T cell receptor beta chain stems from a study of Ad26.COV2.S vaccination and SARS-CoV-2 variants. This CDR3 is 15 amino acids long. Germline V gene data show CDR1 as LNHDA and CDR2 as SQIVND (reference sequence). Trimming stripped 3 bases from V and 10 bases from J, with 19 bases between. Assay: immunoSEQ multiplex PCR; the TCRdb copy retains only in-frame clones and omits some. This sample yields more than 400,000 clones, of which about 92% are seen a single time; over 1.5% belongs to the top ten. Treatment: some 20 received Ad26.COV2.S at low or high dose, single or two shots; about five received placebo; per-sample allocation not given. The samples date from day 63 after the first vaccine or placebo injection.

The chain carries TRBV19 and TRBJ2-1, with D possibly TRBD2 on 6 matching bases. Sequencing was performed on peripheral blood, taken in a trial of Ad26.COV2.S vaccine versus placebo. The sequence was obtained from a person aged 18-60 years who received the Ad26.COV2.S COVID-19 vaccine or a placebo. CDR3 in amino acids: CASSMRGRESWEQFF. The CDR3, as DNA: TGTGCCAGTAGTATGCGGGGCAGGGAAAGTTGGGAGCAGTTCTTC.